These 17 T cell receptor beta chains were all obtained from the same sample, sequenced in a study of blood T cell repertoires in COVID-19. Some clones are missing from TCRdb's copy, which holds only in-frame ones; the method was immunoSEQ multiplex PCR. Of around 70,000 clones in the sample, about 80% were seen once. Sequencing was carried out using peripheral blood. The receptors stem from a human donor in a cohort sampled during active COVID-19.

V and J are TRBV7-2 and TRBJ2-1, with TRBD2 matching over 8 bases. There are 14 residues in the CDR3. Trimming at V came to 6 bases and at J to 10 bases, leaving 11 bases not matched to a gene. In germline, CDR1 is SGHTA, CDR2 FQGNSA. CDR3 DNA: TGTGCCAGCAGTTCCGGGAGCGGGAGTATAGAGCAGTTCTTC. Translation: CASSSGSGSIEQFF.

V gene TRBV4-1 combines with J gene TRBJ2-7; 9 nucleotides line up with TRBD1. V was clipped by 3 bases and J by 1 base; unmatched bases: 13. CDR3 length equals 18 residues. Germline V lookup: CDR1 MGHRA, CDR2 YSYEKL. CDR3 sequence: CASSHQTSTGGASYEQYF. The DNA of the CDR3 is TGCGCCAGCAGCCACCAGACCTCCACAGGGGGCGCTTCCTACGAGCAGTACTTC.

The CDR3 coding sequence is TGTGCCAGCTCACCCAGGGCCCAAGAGACCCAGTACTTC. It encodes CASSPRAQETQYF. The rearrangement uses TRBV18 and TRBJ2-5; tentative D call: TRBD1 (5 bases). CDR1 is KGHSH, CDR2 LQKENI, per germline. The CDR3 is 13 amino acids. V gave up 3 bases and J gave up 1 base, with 6 bases separating them.

The chain carries TRBV11-2 and TRBJ2-5; tentative D call: TRBD1 (6 bases). Trimming took 5 bases from V and 0 from J, leaving 22 bases between them. The CDR3 totals 18 residues. Germline V CDR1 and CDR2: SGHAT, FQNNGV. The CDR3 region is CASSIQGTYLLYQETQYF. The DNA for the CDR3 is TGTGCCAGCAGCATACAGGGAACTTACCTCTTGTACCAAGAGACCCAGTACTTC.

The rearrangement joins TRBV9 to TRBJ2-1; 9 nucleotides agree with TRBD2. This CDR3 has 14 residues. The germline gives CDR1 SGDLS, CDR2 YYNGEE. The trim removed 0 bases at V and 10 bases at J, leaving 5 bases unmatched. The CDR3: CASSVGSGGREQFF. CDR3 in DNA: TGTGCCAGCAGCGTAGGTAGCGGGGGTAGGGAGCAGTTCTTC.

The chain joins TRBV28 to TRBJ1-2, with 7 bases that match TRBD1. CDR1 is MDHEN, CDR2 SYDVKM, per germline. The CDR3 is 15 amino acids. V lost 5 bases, J lost 9 bases, and 15 bases stayed unmatched. For the CDR3, the DNA is TGTGCCAGCAGTCAGCCCCGGGACAGAACCTTGAGCTACACCTTC. Translated: CASSQPRDRTLSYTF.

The chain is built from TRBV11-3 and TRBJ2-3, with 8 nucleotides matching TRBD1. V was pared by 0 bases and J by 4 bases, with 6 bases of the junction left unmatched. The CDR3 has 16 residues. CDR1 is SGHNT, CDR2 YENEEA, per germline. The CDR3 region has the DNA TGTGCCAGCAGCTTAGATCGGGTGGACAGGGCAGATACGCAGTATTTT. It encodes CASSLDRVDRADTQYF.

In nucleotides, the CDR3 is TGTGCCACCAGTGACAGACAGGGTCGTAAGTTGAATGAGCAGTTCTTC. It specifies CATSDRQGRKLNEQFF. The V call is TRBV24-1, the J call TRBJ2-1, with TRBD1 matching 7 bases. Trimming cost V 4 bases and J 7 bases; bases outside gene matches: 12. CDR3 size: 16 residues. Germline assignment: CDR1 KGHDR and CDR2 SFDVKD.

The chain couples TRBV28 to TRBJ2-7; TRBD1 matches at 8 bases. The CDR3 has 13 amino acids. Germline lookup yields CDR1 MDHEN and CDR2 SYDVKM. V gave up 10 bases and J gave up 7 bases; unmatched junction bases: 12. CDR3 in amino acids: CAIQGQAKWEQYF. CDR3 in DNA: TGTGCCATCCAGGGACAGGCGAAGTGGGAGCAGTACTTC.

The V call is TRBV7-6, the J call TRBJ2-7; TRBD1 matches 9 bases. CDR3 length equals 15 residues. CDR1 and CDR2 (germline): SGHVS, FNYEAQ. The V gene end was trimmed by 4 bases and the J gene end by 2 bases; junction bases not matched to a gene: 6. The CDR3 loop reads CASSYGTGLTYEQYF. DNA for the CDR3: TGTGCCAGCAGCTACGGGACAGGGCTCACCTACGAGCAGTACTTC. The entire variable domain, with the rest obtained from reference TRBV7-6 and TRBJ2-7, is as follows: GAGVSQSPRYKVTKRGQDVALRCDPISGHVSLYWYRQALGQGPEFLTYFNYEAQQDKSGLPNDRFSAERPEGSISTLTIQRTEQRDSAMYRCASSYGTGLTYEQYFGPGTRLTVT.

The rearrangement uses TRBV7-8 and TRBJ1-6, with D possibly TRBD1 on 6 matching bases. Germline assignment: CDR1 SGHVS and CDR2 FQNEAQ. V lost 2 bases and J lost 5, with 10 bases in between. The CDR3 totals 15 residues. The CDR3 protein is CASSLQGWDNSPLHF. The CDR3 DNA is TGTGCCAGCAGCTTACAGGGGTGGGATAATTCACCCCTCCACTTT.

This clone occurred once. The chain has TRBV7-2 and TRBJ1-2; the match to TRBD1 covers 9 bases. This CDR3 has 15 residues. Unmatched junction bases numbered 7, after V lost 1 base and J lost 7 bases. The germline V gene has CDR1 SGHTA and CDR2 FQGNSA. The CDR3 sequence: CASSLEGTGGIGYTF. The CDR3 DNA reads as TGTGCCAGCAGCTTAGAGGGTACAGGGGGCATTGGCTACACCTTC.

The V gene is TRBV6-5, the J gene TRBJ2-1, with unresolved D. Trimming removed 2 bases at V and 2 bases at J, with 13 bases between. CDR3 length: 16 amino acids. Per germline, CDR1 MNHEY and CDR2 SVGAGI. The CDR3 coding sequence is TGTGCCAGCAGTTACAAGCCGGTTGCCCCCTACAATGAGCAGTTCTTC. Protein product: CASSYKPVAPYNEQFF.

The genes are TRBV12-5 and TRBJ2-5, with TRBD2 as a possible D gene (5 bases). Germline CDR1 reads LGHNT; CDR2 reads FRNRAP. V dropped 0 bases and J dropped 2 bases, with 10 bases sitting between them. CDR3 length: 15 amino acids. The CDR3 DNA follows: TGTGCTAGTGGTTTGGTACTTAGCGATCAAGAGACCCAGTACTTC. Amino acids: CASGLVLSDQETQYF.

The chain recombines TRBV12-5 with TRBJ2-7; perhaps TRBD2 as D (6 bases). V lost 1 base to trimming and J lost 2 bases, with 18 bases between them. Looked up from germline, CDR1 is LGHNT and CDR2 is FRNRAP. The CDR3 contains 17 residues. In nucleotides, the CDR3 is TGTGCTAGTGGTTTGGGAGAAGGGCTCAGGAGGGCCTACGAGCAGTACTTC. This translates into CASGLGEGLRRAYEQYF. The entire variable domain, with the rest obtained from reference TRBV12-5 and TRBJ2-7, is as follows: DARVTQTPRHKVTEMGQEVTMRCQPILGHNTVFWYRQTMMQGLELLAYFRNRAPLDDSGMPKDRFSAEMPDATLATLKIQPSEPRDSAVYFCASGLGEGLRRAYEQYFGPGTRLTVT.

The V gene is TRBV7-2, the J gene TRBJ2-5; the D gene is possibly TRBD2 (7 bases). Germline V CDR1 and CDR2: SGHTA, FQGNSA. V was trimmed by 6 bases and J by 5 bases, leaving 19 bases between them. The CDR3 is made up of 15 amino acids. The CDR3 spells CASRKGGRDWETQYF. CDR3 bases: TGTGCCAGCAGGAAAGGGGGGAGGGATTGGGAGACCCAGTACTTC.

V is TRBV9 and J is TRBJ1-6; maybe TRBD1 (5 bases). Trimming cost V 0 bases and J 11 bases, with 15 bases left between them. The germline V gene encodes CDR1 SGDLS and CDR2 YYNGEE. This CDR3 comprises 15 residues. CDR3 in amino acids: CASSVDGGAVTPLHF. The DNA of the CDR3 is TGTGCCAGCAGCGTAGATGGAGGGGCAGTGACACCCCTCCACTTT.